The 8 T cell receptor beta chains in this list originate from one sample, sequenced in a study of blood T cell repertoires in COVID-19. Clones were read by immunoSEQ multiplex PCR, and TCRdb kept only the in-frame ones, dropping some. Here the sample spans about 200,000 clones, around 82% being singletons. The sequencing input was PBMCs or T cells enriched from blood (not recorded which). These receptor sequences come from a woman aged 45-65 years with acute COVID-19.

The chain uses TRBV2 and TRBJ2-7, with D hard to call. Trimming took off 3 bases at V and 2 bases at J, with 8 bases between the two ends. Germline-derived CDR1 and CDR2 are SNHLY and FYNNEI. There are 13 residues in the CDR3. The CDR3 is CASSELRAYEQYV. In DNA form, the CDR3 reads TGTGCCAGCAGTGAGTTACGGGCCTACGAGCAGTACGTC.

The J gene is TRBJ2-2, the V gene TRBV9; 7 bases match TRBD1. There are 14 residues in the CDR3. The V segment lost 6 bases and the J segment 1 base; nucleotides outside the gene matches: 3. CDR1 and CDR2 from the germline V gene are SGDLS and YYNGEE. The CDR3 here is CASKRTGNTGELFF. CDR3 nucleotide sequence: TGTGCCAGCAAGCGGACAGGGAACACCGGGGAGCTGTTTTTT.

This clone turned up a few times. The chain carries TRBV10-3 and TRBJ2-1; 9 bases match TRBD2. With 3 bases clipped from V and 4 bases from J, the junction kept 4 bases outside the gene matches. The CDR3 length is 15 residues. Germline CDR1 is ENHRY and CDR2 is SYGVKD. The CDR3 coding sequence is TGTGCCATCAGTGACAAAGCGGGGGGATACAATGAGCAGTTCTTC. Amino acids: CAISDKAGGYNEQFF.

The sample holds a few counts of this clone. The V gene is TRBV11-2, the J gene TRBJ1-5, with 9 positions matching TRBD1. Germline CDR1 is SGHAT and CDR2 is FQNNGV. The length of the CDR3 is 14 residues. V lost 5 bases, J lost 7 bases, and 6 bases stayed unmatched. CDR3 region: CASSVQGAEQPQHF. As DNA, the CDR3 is TGTGCCAGCAGCGTACAGGGGGCAGAGCAGCCCCAGCATTTT.

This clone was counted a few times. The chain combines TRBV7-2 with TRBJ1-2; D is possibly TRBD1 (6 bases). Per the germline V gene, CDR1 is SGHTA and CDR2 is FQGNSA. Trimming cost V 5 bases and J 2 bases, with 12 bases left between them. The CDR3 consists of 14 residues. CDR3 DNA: TGTGCCAGCAGCCCGACAGGAGTAAACTATGGCTACACCTTC. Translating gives CASSPTGVNYGYTF.

The CDR3 is CASRTGSGETQYF. The CDR3 nucleotides read TGTGCCAGCAGGACAGGGTCTGGAGAGACCCAGTACTTC. The V gene is TRBV2, the J gene TRBJ2-5, with 7 positions matching TRBD1. Looked up from germline, CDR1 is SNHLY and CDR2 is FYNNEI. Losses at the gene ends were 6 bases for V and 4 bases for J; bases not matched to a gene: 5. CDR3 length equals 13 residues.

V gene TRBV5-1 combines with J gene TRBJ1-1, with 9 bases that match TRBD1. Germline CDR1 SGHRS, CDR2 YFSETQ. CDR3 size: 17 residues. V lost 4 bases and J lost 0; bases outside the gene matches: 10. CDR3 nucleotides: TGCGCCAGCAGCCTGGACAGGGGAAGATGGATGAACACTGAAGCTTTCTTT. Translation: CASSLDRGRWMNTEAFF.

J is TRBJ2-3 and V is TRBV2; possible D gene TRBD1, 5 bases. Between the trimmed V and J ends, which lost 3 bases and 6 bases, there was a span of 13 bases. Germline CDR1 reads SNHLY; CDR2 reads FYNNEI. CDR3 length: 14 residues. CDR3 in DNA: TGTGCCAGCAGTGAGTGGCAGGGTGGTGATACGCAGTATTTT. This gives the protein CASSEWQGGDTQYF.